This is a list of T cell receptor beta chains from one sample in a study of T cell repertoires in cytomegalovirus infection. TCRdb re-called the reads with MiXCR, one entry per CDR3 protein. The profile covers 200,000 or so distinct CDR3 sequences, with roughly 19% appearing a single time and about 3% taken by the ten largest. The sample was PBMCs. The receptors shown here come from a human donor in good health (CMV status not recorded). Some clones in this sample may be carry-over from other donors' samples. Each CDR3 is given with its conserved first and last residue. The order of the fields is J gene, V gene, D gene, clone size, CDR3 protein, CDR3 DNA. D genes are given only for firm matches. Not every row has a clone size; where given, it reads once, few, many or a size class.

>TRBJ2-3|TRBV7-3|.|many
CASSFGPGMRTDTQYF
TGTGCCAGCAGCTTTGGCCCGGGGATGCGGACAGATACGCAGTATTTT
>TRBJ1-2|TRBV6-5|TRBD1|few
CASSGRDRGLYYGYTF
TGTGCCAGCAGCGGCAGGGACAGGGGGCTGTACTATGGCTACACCTTC
>TRBJ1-5|TRBV2|.|few
CASSKETGSNQPQHF
TGTGCCAGCAGTAAAGAAACTGGGAGCAATCAGCCCCAGCATTTT
>TRBJ1-3|TRBV25-1|.|many
CASSDWTVSGNTIYF
TGTGCCAGCAGTGATTGGACGGTCTCTGGAAACACCATATATTTT
>TRBJ1-2|TRBV7-9|.|many
CASSPGGYTF
TGTGCCAGCAGCCCAGGAGGCTACACCTTC
>TRBJ1-4|TRBV6-6|TRBD1|few
CASSPWTGVNEKLFF
TGTGCCAGCAGTCCCTGGACAGGGGTTAATGAAAAACTGTTTTTT
>TRBJ2-3|TRBV7-3|.|.
CASSRTATSTDTQYF
TGTGCCAGCAGCCGGACAGCTACTAGCACAGATACGCAGTATTTT
>TRBJ1-1|TRBV4-1|TRBD1|few
CASSQAGQGMNTEAFF
TGCGCCAGCAGCCAAGCAGGACAGGGTATGAACACTGAAGCTTTCTTT
>TRBJ2-1|TRBV7-8|TRBD2|many
CASRGGRASHNEQFF
TGTGCCAGCAGGGGAGGGAGGGCCTCCCACAATGAGCAGTTCTTC
>TRBJ2-7|TRBV15|.|.
CATSRFRGRTGEQYF
TGTGCCACCAGCAGATTTAGGGGGAGGACAGGCGAGCAGTACTTC
>TRBJ2-1|TRBV4-1|.|many
CASSQDPNSYNEQFF
TGCGCCAGCAGCCAAGACCCAAACTCCTACAATGAGCAGTTCTTC
>TRBJ1-1|TRBV11-2|.|few
CASSLGSHAGNTEAFF
TGTGCCAGCAGCTTGGGGTCACACGCGGGCAATACTGAAGCTTTCTTT
>TRBJ1-1|TRBV7-3|TRBD1|once
CASSSHPRDRAQAFF
TGTGCCAGCAGCTCCCACCCCCGGGACAGAGCACAAGCTTTCTTT
>TRBJ2-3|TRBV4-3|.|few
CASSPGPVGRLNTDTQYF
TGCGCCAGCAGCCCGGGCCCGGTGGGCCGATTAAACACAGATACGCAGTATTTT
>TRBJ2-5|TRBV18|.|once
CASSRDSSKETQYF
TGTGCCAGCTCGCGGGACAGTTCCAAAGAGACCCAGTACTTC
>TRBJ2-1|TRBV7-8|TRBD2|many
CASSLGLAEYNEQFF
TGTGCCAGCAGCCTCGGACTAGCGGAATACAATGAGCAGTTCTTC
>TRBJ2-2|TRBV11-3|.|.
CASSSEGWGLPNTRELFF
TGTGCCAGCAGTTCCGAAGGGTGGGGCCTACCGAACACCAGGGAGCTGTTTTTT
>TRBJ2-3|TRBV4-2|.|.
CASSQDRAAGGDTQYF
TGTGCCAGCAGCCAAGATCGGGCCGCGGGTGGAGATACGCAGTATTTT
>TRBJ1-2|TRBV7-9|.|few
CASSLEAGLNYGYTF
TGTGCCAGCAGCTTAGAGGCAGGGCTCAACTATGGCTACACCTTC
>TRBJ2-5|TRBV20-1|TRBD2|.
CSARDPASFPTSGGETQYF
TGCAGTGCTAGAGACCCAGCCAGCTTTCCGACTAGCGGGGGAGAGACCCAGTACTTC
>TRBJ2-1|TRBV19|.|.
CASSLAERIFF
TGTGCCAGTAGCTTGGCAGAAAGGATCTTCTTC
>TRBJ2-4|TRBV12-3/TRBV12-4|TRBD1|few
CASGTGRNIQYF
TGTGCCAGTGGGACAGGAAGAAACATTCAGTACTTC
>TRBJ2-7|TRBV20-1|TRBD1|few
CSVGTGGTYEQYF
TGCAGTGTGGGGACAGGGGGTACCTACGAGCAGTACTTC
>TRBJ2-7|TRBV4-2|.|many
CASSQPGPKGSEQYF
TGTGCCAGCAGCCAGCCGGGACCCAAGGGGAGTGAGCAGTACTTC
>TRBJ1-1|TRBV7-3|.|.
CASSISGEAFF
TGTGCCAGCAGCATCAGCGGTGAAGCTTTCTTT